The subject of this entry is one TCR beta chain. Its antigen is still unknown. This entry belongs to a study of shared clonotypes between healthy human individuals. Study findings and constraints: The genetic and exposure-history diversity represented was limited by few donors.

Among the donors, all were Caucasian adults who lived in Nashville, Tennessee. Study processing details: Sequence data from immunoSEQ were junction-only and lacked quality scores; consequently, filtering differed. TCRdb's copy holds only in-frame clones and misses some; the assay was immunoSEQ multiplex PCR. That table furnishes V, J and clone size, whereas the DNA furnished D and trimming. The data contain under 2.5 million clones, 92% of them singletons. Sequenced input: naive CD4+ T cells from PBMCs. As to subset: CD45RA+ positively selected. The TCR sequence derives from a young man in good health. Some clones in this sample may be carry-over from other donors' samples.

CDR3 sequence: CASSLRDYTGELFF. CDR3 DNA: TGTGCCAGCAGCTTAAGGGACTACACCGGGGAGCTGTTTTTT. The chain combines TRBV7-3 with TRBJ2-2; D may be TRBD2 (6 bases). Germline assignment: CDR1 SGHTA and CDR2 FQGTGA. Trimming took off 1 base at V and 3 bases at J, with 6 bases between the two ends. CDR3 length: 14 residues. The variable domain in full, completed from reference TRBV7-3 and TRBJ2-2, reads GAGVSQTPSNKVTEKGKYVELRCDPISGHTALYWYRQSLGQGPEFLIYFQGTGAADDSGLPNDRFFAVRPEGSVSTLKIQRTERGDSAVYLCASSLRDYTGELFFGEGSRLTVL.